This T cell receptor beta chain was recorded in a study of cytomegalovirus exposure and HLA in healthy donors (dated 2017 in TCRdb). With respect to the entire study: In an earlier analysis of some 610 of the donors, less than 350 Gb of sequence data and 90 million to 120 million unique TCR beta sequences from 180 million or so T cells were reported. Using immunosequencing, the study profiled T cell repertoires from around 670 subjects and related those repertoires to cytomegalovirus serostatus. Four or five DR-DQ haplotypes were treated as single units for association and clustering because of strong linkage in the cohort. A later genetic analysis used genome-wide SNP genotypes for about 55% of the 666 donors, treating that subset as a discovery cohort. The number of donors typed differed by locus, with roughly 620-630 for A, B, C, DRB1 and DQB1, more than 500 for DQA1, 600 to 610 for DPA1, and around 460 for DPB1. The study aimed to test whether signatures of past pathogen exposure could be identified by cataloging public T cell receptors. A separate validation cohort of over a hundred different subjects was used in addition to the approximately 700-subject first cohort. HLA typing included class I and class II loci at four-digit resolution. In the later analysis, no new phenotypic data were used to find candidate immune exposures; instead, reliance was placed on TCR beta sequences and their occurrence across donors. An earlier analysis of around 540 of the donors applied high-throughput TCR beta sequencing to assess whether each TCR beta V gene segment acted as functional or pseudogenic. About 330 gigabases of sequencing data and around 90 million unique TCR sequences made up an early release that covered 500 to 650 HLA-typed donors. Donor age, sex, ethnicity and CMV serostatus were compiled alongside the repertoire data. High-throughput TCR immunosequencing, statistical association of individual TCRs with disease status, and machine learning were combined to predict cytomegalovirus infection status. Every discovery cohort repertoire had been produced on one sequencing platform. The genetic ancestry cluster associated with self-reported Caucasian donors included roughly four fifths of the 398 genotyped donors. Across around 400 genotyped donors of the cohort, an average of roughly 250,000 unique TCR beta nucleotide sequences per donor were sequenced, and about a sixth of those sequences were non-productive. In a later analysis, previously published TCR beta repertoires from about 640 donors were re-analyzed and high-resolution HLA genotyping was added so that TCR occurrence patterns could be studied.

CDR1 and CDR2 are drawn from the germline V gene: SGDLS, YYNGEE. Clipping removes 2 bases from V and 7 bases from J, with 9 as the unmatched junction base count. The CDR3 goes from the cysteine to the phenylalanine over 16 residues. The retained sequence is limited to the CDR3, 48 bases, with the frame set at the first base. Study-level results and caveats: Because HLA typing was unavailable for some donors at each locus, only the typed subset was used in association tests. Compared with equally common non-associated chains, HLA-associated TCR beta chains in a later analysis were more clonally expanded and had lower generation probabilities. The only immune exposure information available for the cohort was CMV serostatus. A later analysis reported that several top co-occurrence clusters appeared linked to parvovirus B19, influenza, CMV and Epstein-Barr virus. Broadly in line with IMGT annotations, most TCR beta V segments showed up in productive rearrangements about 87% or about 30% of the time in an earlier analysis of 587 of the donors. A later analysis found that most CMV-associated TCR beta chains appeared HLA-restricted, with HLA associations seemingly driven largely by CMV exposure. While some public TCRs were present in many individuals, most TCR sequences turned up only very rarely across donors. The 87-base-pair reads could not distinguish some IMGT-functional V segments, including TRBV6-2 and TRBV6-3, so those segments were excluded. The authors suggested that the approach could potentially be extended to other disease states and immunological phenotypes. A further reported finding was that TCR beta sequences accurately predicted the HLA-A and HLA-B alleles for most subjects in the first cohort. A later analysis associated 17,000 or so TCR beta sequences with specific HLA alleles at a false discovery rate of 0.05. According to a later genetic analysis, donors in an Asian-associated ancestry cluster had fewer N-insertions in productive TCRs than the roughly 670-donor mean. Linkage disequilibrium might explain the correlated functional status among segregating V segments, but an unknown experimental factor could not be ruled out. V-gene and J-gene trimming of TCR beta chains was associated with a missense DCLRE1C variant in a later genetic analysis, and the association was replicated in an independent cohort. A total of 150 to 200 TCR beta chains were listed by the study as associated with cytomegalovirus. Roughly uniform sequencing depth across donors was assumed in presence/absence analyses, although this assumption may not hold. In vitro tests confirmed that a few of the cytomegalovirus-associated TCR beta chains recognize cytomegalovirus antigens. The cohort was sequenced for TCR beta chains only, and without alpha or paired-chain data the features that could be detected were limited. A cluster of highly shared sequence variants was judged likely to represent a technical artifact of the sequencing pipeline. Strong co-occurrence of HLA alleles, especially DR and DQ, made assigning TCR associations to individual alleles difficult. Cytomegalovirus status was reported to be diagnosed by the classifier with high specificity and sensitivity in both the original and validation cohorts. Because counts were too low, seventeen rarely observed V segments, including chromosome 9 orphons, were left out of the earlier analysis of about 500 of the donors. According to a later analysis, TCR association rates differed among HLA loci, with DRB1 alleles showing the most associated TCRs and HLA-C alleles showing the fewest.

The cohort consisted of some 730 healthy bone marrow donors. Cohort members were all nominally healthy when sampled, although unrecorded immune exposures were likely present. The donor was CMV seronegative and was included in the group of under 450 seronegative cohort members. Every donor gave a peripheral blood sample, and the peripheral blood mononuclear cells from that sample were used for TCR beta sequencing. The Qiagen DNeasy Blood Extraction Kit was used to extract genomic DNA from the blood cell samples. As regards this clone: The clone's antigen remains unknown. Within one base of it there is no much larger clone, and no base qualities were kept.

Library preparation employed the immunoSEQ multiplex PCR assay. For the multiplex PCR, a mixture combining 60 forward primers for TCR Vbeta segments and 13 reverse primers for TCR Jbeta segments was used. The CDR3 region of rearranged TCR beta genes was amplified from genomic DNA with a multiplex PCR assay. On the Illumina HiSeq System, the amplified TCR beta libraries were sequenced as 87-base-pair reads. Processing in the source paper ran as follows. Across the 640 or so repertoires, a later analysis counted some 81 million unique TCR beta chains, approximately 12 million of which were shared by at least two donors. Raw reads were error-corrected and collapsed into unique sequences with a nearest-neighbor algorithm that merged closely related sequences to remove PCR and sequencing errors. To assign V, D and J gene segments, CDR3 sequences were aligned to IMGT reference sequences. For a sequence to be retained, at least a six-nucleotide match to both a V gene segment and a J gene segment was required. Rearrangements were classified as productive when the CDR3 lacked stop codons and remained in frame with V and J, and all other rearrangements were classified as non-productive. CDR3 was defined according to IMGT convention as the region running from the second conserved V-encoded cysteine to the conserved J-encoded phenylalanine. Sequences without an unambiguous match to a single V gene segment were excluded from the earlier analysis of over 500 of the donors. In an earlier analysis of some 590 of the donors, V segments were called functional above 56.7% productive rearrangements and were called segregating when the between-donor standard deviation exceeded 5%. A statistical classification framework was built for diagnosing cytomegalovirus status from the catalog of TCR beta chain sequences. A later analysis assigned V and J genes by comparing TCR nucleotide sequences with IMGT/GENE-DB human TR gene sequences. Using the TCRdist pipeline, a later analysis assigned CDR3 sequences along with most-parsimonious VDJ recombination scenarios. A later analysis defined each TCR beta chain by its CDR3 amino acid sequence plus V-gene family, and excluded reads lacking a unique V-gene family. As a way to deal with suspected cross-contamination and a sequencing artifact, a later analysis dropped 500 to 700 nucleotide sequences that were highly shared and had low generation probability. For each public chain, a later analysis derived a clonal expansion index from normalized ranks of inferred template counts within each repertoire. In a later analysis, generation probabilities were computed with a VDJ recombination model fitted to out-of-frame rearrangements, and the resulting probabilities were checked against IGoR. Hypergeometric tests were used in a later analysis to score TCR-TCR, TCR-HLA and TCR-CMV co-occurrence, with a repertoire-size bias correction applied to the TCR pairs. A later analysis estimated false discovery rates by permuting HLA or CMV assignments 20 times. A later analysis grouped co-occurring TCRs with DBSCAN, adding TCRdist sequence similarity when clustering within HLA-allele-positive subsets. Repertoires with fewer than 30,000 or more than 120,000 public chains were left out of co-occurrence clustering, as were five repertoires with anomalous nucleotide sharing. TCRdb stores this immuneACCESS table with in-frame sequences only. Part of the clones is absent; in the studies checked, under half of the shortfall reflects unresolved V genes, and no reason is known for the rest. D and trimming come from the DNA, and the V and J calls and clone size come from that table. The sample table holds about 76,000 clones, of which 75% to 85% were seen once. The top ten constitute approximately 1.9% of the sample.

The rearranged segments are TRBV9 and TRBJ1-6, with TRBD1 matching 7 junction bases. Sequencing used PBMCs. The TCR originated in a woman younger than 45 in good health and CMV-seronegative. This receptor has the CDR3 CASSVGSGTVNSPLHF. The DNA sequence is given as TGTGCCAGCAGCGTGGGCTCCGGGACAGTAAATTCACCCCTCCACTTT.